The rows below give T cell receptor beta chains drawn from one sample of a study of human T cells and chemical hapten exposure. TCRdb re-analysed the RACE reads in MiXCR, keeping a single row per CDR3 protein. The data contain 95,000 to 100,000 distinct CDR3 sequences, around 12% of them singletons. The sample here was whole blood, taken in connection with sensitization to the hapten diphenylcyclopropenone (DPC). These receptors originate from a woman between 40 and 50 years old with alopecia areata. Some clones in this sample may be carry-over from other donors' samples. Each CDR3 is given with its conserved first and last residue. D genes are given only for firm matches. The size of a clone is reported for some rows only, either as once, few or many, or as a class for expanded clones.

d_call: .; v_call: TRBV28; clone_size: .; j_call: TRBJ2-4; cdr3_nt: TGTGCCAGCAGCGAATCCAAAAACATTCAGTACTTC; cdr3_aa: CASSESKNIQYF
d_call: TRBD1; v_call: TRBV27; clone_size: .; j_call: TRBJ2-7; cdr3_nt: TGTGCCAGCAGTCCTAGGACAGGCGTCTACGAGCAGTACTTC; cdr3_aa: CASSPRTGVYEQYF
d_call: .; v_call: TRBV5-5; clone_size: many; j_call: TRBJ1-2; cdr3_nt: TGTGCCAGCAGCTTGCCCGGAAACTATGGCTACACCTTC; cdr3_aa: CASSLPGNYGYTF
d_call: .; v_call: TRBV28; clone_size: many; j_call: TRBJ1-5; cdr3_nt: TGTGCCAGCAGTCCCCCACTCCAGCCCCAGCATTTT; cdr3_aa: CASSPPLQPQHF
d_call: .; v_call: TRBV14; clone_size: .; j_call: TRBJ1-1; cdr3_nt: TGTGCCAGCAGCCTACAGGTTGGGAACCCTGAAGCTTTCTTT; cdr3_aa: CASSLQVGNPEAFF
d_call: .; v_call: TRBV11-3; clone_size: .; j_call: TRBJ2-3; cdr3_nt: TGTGCCAGCAGCTTAGGTGGATGGCATACAAGCACAGATACGCAGTATTTT; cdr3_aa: CASSLGGWHTSTDTQYF
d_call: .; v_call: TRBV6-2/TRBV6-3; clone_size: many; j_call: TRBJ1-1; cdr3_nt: TGTGCCAGCAGCTTAACAGGGATACAGAACACTGAAGCTTTCTTT; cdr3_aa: CASSLTGIQNTEAFF
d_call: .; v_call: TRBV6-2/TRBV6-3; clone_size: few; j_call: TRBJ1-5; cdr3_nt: TGTGCCAGCAGTTACGATGGGGGCTGGGGACCCCAGCATTTT; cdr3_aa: CASSYDGGWGPQHF
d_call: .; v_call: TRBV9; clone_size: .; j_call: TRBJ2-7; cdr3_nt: TGTGCCAGCAGCGTAGGAGGGGGGGCCGGACTCTACGAGCAGTACTTC; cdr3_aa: CASSVGGGAGLYEQYF
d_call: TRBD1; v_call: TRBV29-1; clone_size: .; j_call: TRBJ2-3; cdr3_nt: TGCAGCGGAGGGACAGGGAGGACCCGTACGCAGTATTTT; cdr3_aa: CSGGTGRTRTQYF
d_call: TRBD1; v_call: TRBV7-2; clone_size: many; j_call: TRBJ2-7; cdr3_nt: TGTGCCAGCAGCTCCTCCGGGACAGTCCTGTACGAGCAGTACTTC; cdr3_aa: CASSSSGTVLYEQYF
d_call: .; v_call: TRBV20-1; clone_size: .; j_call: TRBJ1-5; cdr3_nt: TGCAGTGCAGGCAACAGCAATCAGCCCCAGCATTTT; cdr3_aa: CSAGNSNQPQHF
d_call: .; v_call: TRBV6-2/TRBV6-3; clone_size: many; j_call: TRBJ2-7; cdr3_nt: TGTGCCAGCAGGACAGGTTCATCGGAACAGTACTTC; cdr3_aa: CASRTGSSEQYF
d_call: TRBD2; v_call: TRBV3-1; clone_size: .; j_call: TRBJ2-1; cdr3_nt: TGTGCCAGCAGCTTCCAGCGGGGCAGCTCCTACAATGAGCAGTTCTTC; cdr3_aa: CASSFQRGSSYNEQFF
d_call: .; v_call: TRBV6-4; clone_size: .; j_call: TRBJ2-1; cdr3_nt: TGTGCCAGCAGTGAGCGAGGGGGGTCCTACAATGAGCAGTTCTTC; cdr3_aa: CASSERGGSYNEQFF
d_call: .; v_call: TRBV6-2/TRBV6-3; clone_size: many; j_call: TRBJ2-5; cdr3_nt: TGTGCCAGCAGTTACTCCCGGAGATCACAAGAGACCCAGTACTTC; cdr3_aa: CASSYSRRSQETQYF
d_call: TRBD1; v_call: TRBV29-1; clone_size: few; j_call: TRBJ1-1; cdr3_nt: TGCAGCGTGGCACAGGGGGGCACTGAAGCTTTCTTT; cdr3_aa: CSVAQGGTEAFF
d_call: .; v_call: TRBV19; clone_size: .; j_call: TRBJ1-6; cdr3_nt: TGTGCCAGTAGCCAAAATGGGCCACCCCTCCACTTT; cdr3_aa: CASSQNGPPLHF
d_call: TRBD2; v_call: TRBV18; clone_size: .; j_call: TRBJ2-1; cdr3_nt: TGTGCCAGCTCACCACGAATAGCGGGTCACAATGAGCAGTTCTTC; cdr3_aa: CASSPRIAGHNEQFF
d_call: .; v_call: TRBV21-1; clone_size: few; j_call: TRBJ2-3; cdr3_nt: TGTGCCAGCAGCAAACCCCAGAGTAGGGAAGCAGAAGATACGCAGTATTTT; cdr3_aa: CASSKPQSREAEDTQYF
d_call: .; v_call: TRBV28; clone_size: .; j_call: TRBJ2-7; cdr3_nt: TGTGCCAGCAGTCTACCAGGGAGTAGGGCCGAGCAGTACTTC; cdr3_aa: CASSLPGSRAEQYF
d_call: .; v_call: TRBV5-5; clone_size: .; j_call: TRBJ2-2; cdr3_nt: TGTGCCAGCAGCTTACTCGGGCCCCAAGAGCTGTTTTTT; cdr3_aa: CASSLLGPQELFF
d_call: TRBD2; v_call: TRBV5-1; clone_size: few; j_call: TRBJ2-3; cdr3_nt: TGCGCCAGCAGCTTGGGGACCGGGAGGCCGGGAGATACGCAGTATTTT; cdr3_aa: CASSLGTGRPGDTQYF
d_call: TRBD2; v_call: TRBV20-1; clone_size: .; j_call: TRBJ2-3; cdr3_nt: TGCAGGCTAAGCGGGGGCACAGATACGCAGTATTTT; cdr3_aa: CRLSGGTDTQYF
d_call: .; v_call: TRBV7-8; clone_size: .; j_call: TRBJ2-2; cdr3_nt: TGTGCCAGCAGGAGACGGGCGAACACCGGGGAGCTGTTTTTT; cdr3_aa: CASRRRANTGELFF